The clone carrying this T cell receptor beta chain was counted ten times or more. These data are taken from a study of Graves' ophthalmopathy and Graves' hyperthyroidism. TCR beta CDR3 regions were amplified from RNA transcripts. HTBI primers were employed in first-round RT-PCR, then a second-round multiplex PCR followed. MiXCR, run by TCRdb on the multiplex PCR reads, gives a single entry per CDR3 protein. The sample yields a few hundred thousand distinct CDR3 sequences, about 15% seen once. Per germline, CDR1 SNHLY and CDR2 FYNNEI. Between the trimmed V and J ends, which lost 4 bases and 7 bases, there was a span of 1 base. There are 10 residues in the CDR3.

The sequence came from an adult woman with stable Graves' hyperthyroidism. What was sequenced was peripheral blood. The chain links TRBV2 to TRBJ2-2, with no clear D. DNA of the CDR3: TGTGCCAGCAGTGGCGGGGAGCTGTTTTTT. Translation gives CASSGGELFF.